This T cell receptor (beta chain) was recorded in a study of blood T cells in healthy people across ages. The use of a sample-barcoded 5' primer and a J-beta primer mix characterized a second PCR of 7 to 11 cycles. MiXCR, run by TCRdb on the 5' RACE reads, gives a single entry per CDR3 protein. The sample lists some 690,000 distinct CDR3 sequences; roughly 20% were seen once. This clonotype was observed a handful of times. Germline V CDR1 and CDR2: SEHNR, FQNEAQ (reference sequence). The V end was cut by 5 bases, the J end by 0 bases, with 20 bases between. This CDR3 has 19 residues. The sequenced material came from blood. The sequence was collected from a man in his 70s in good health. The gene calls are TRBV7-9 and TRBJ1-6; D is ambiguous. CDR3 coding DNA: TGTGCCAGCAGCCTCCTTCGGGGAGACTCGGGCTCCTATAATTCACCCCTCCACTTT. It specifies CASSLLRGDSGSYNSPLHF.